Following are 24 T cell receptor beta chains from one sample sequenced in a study of OX40 agonist ivuxolimab in advanced cancers. Sequencing was performed with immunoSEQ multiplex PCR; in TCRdb, only in-frame clones are kept and a portion is missing. Of some 28,000 clones listed, over 75% are singletons. The sample in question was CD4+ or CD8+ T cells sorted from blood, obtained in a trial of the OX40 agonist ivuxolimab. These TCRs come from an adult with an advanced solid tumor such as melanoma, head and neck, liver or kidney cancer.

Only one count was recorded for this clone. The chain couples TRBV6-1 to TRBJ2-7; a possible D gene is TRBD2 (6 bases). Germline values: CDR1 MNHNS, CDR2 SASEGT. The V end was cut by 2 bases, the J end by 5 bases, with 16 bases between. This CDR3 contains 15 residues. The CDR3 here is CASSEWRTGDHEQYF. Written as DNA, the CDR3 is TGTGCCAGCAGTGAATGGAGGACGGGGGATCACGAGCAGTACTTC.

The rearrangement uses TRBV7-2 and TRBJ2-7; D could derive from TRBD1 or TRBD2 (5 bases each). V gave up 2 bases and J gave up 4 bases, with 12 bases separating them. From germline, CDR1 is SGHTA and CDR2 FQGNSA. The CDR3 spans 14 residues. CDR3 protein: CASSLSQGPYEQYF. The DNA for the CDR3 is TGTGCCAGCAGCTTATCCCAGGGACCATACGAGCAGTACTTC.

The table lists this clone with a count of one. V usage is TRBV5-1 and J usage is TRBJ1-1; maybe TRBD1 (5 bases). CDR3 length: 15 residues. Trimming removed 0 bases from V and 1 base from J, with 10 bases in between. Per germline, CDR1 SGHRS and CDR2 YFSETQ. The CDR3 spells CASSLDEGENTEAFF. The CDR3 DNA sequence: TGCGCCAGCAGCTTGGACGAAGGGGAGAACACTGAAGCTTTCTTT.

The rearrangement joins TRBV6-1 to TRBJ2-5; 11 nucleotides agree with TRBD1. The CDR3 loop spans 15 amino acids. Germline trimming cut 7 bases from V and 5 bases from J; bases unmatched to any gene: 9. The germline CDR1 and CDR2 sequences are MNHNS and SASEGT. As DNA, the CDR3 is TGTGCCAGCACCATATGGACAGGGGGCTTGGAGACCCAGTACTTC. This sequence encodes CASTIWTGGLETQYF.

The chain has TRBV13 and TRBJ2-7; D is perhaps TRBD2 (5 bases). The CDR3 extends over 14 amino acids. CDR1 is PRHDT, CDR2 FYEKMQ, per germline (reference sequence). Trimming took off 4 bases at V and 5 bases at J, with 15 bases between the two ends. The CDR3 sequence is CASSSQDSRNEQYF. The CDR3 DNA follows: TGTGCCAGCAGCTCTCAGGACTCTCGGAACGAGCAGTACTTC.

The genes are TRBV2 and TRBJ2-7; D gene ambiguous. Trimming took 6 bases from V and 3 from J, leaving 15 bases between them. CDR1 is SNHLY and CDR2 is FYNNEI in the germline V gene. This CDR3 comprises 14 residues. CDR3 amino acids: CASRPHSSGYEQYF. In nucleotides, the CDR3 is TGTGCCAGCAGGCCCCATTCGTCCGGCTACGAGCAGTACTTC.

This clone was recorded only once. The chain is built from TRBV19 and TRBJ2-1, with no clear D. The CDR3 length is 15 residues. Deletions cut 2 bases from V and 2 bases from J, with 10 bases between. CDR1 and CDR2 from the germline V gene are LNHDA and SQIVND (reference sequence). The CDR3 here is CASSIKPGTYNEQFF. CDR3 nucleotide sequence: TGTGCCAGTAGTATAAAGCCAGGAACCTACAATGAGCAGTTCTTC.

CDR3 amino acids: CASPGLAGVNEQFF. CDR3 in DNA: TGTGCCAGCCCCGGGCTAGCGGGAGTTAATGAGCAGTTCTTC. This chain uses TRBV11-3 with TRBJ2-1; 10 positions match TRBD2. Germline CDR1 reads SGHNT; CDR2 reads YENEEA. This CDR3 spans 14 amino acids. V trimming: 8 bases; J trimming: 7 bases; junction bases outside the gene matches: 8. The full variable domain, its missing parts supplied by reference TRBV11-3 and TRBJ2-1, is EAGVVQSPRYKIIEKKQPVAFWCNPISGHNTLYWYLQNLGQGPELLIRYENEEAVDDSQLPKDRFSAERLKGVDSTLKIQPAELGDSAVYLCASPGLAGVNEQFFGPGTRLTVL.

This chain connects TRBV9 to TRBJ1-5; possible D gene TRBD1, 5 bases. Germline assignment: CDR1 SGDLS and CDR2 YYNGEE. This CDR3 is built from 14 residues. V lost 3 bases, J lost 2 bases, and 9 bases lay in between. The CDR3 here is CASSAGFGNQPQHF. The CDR3 DNA is TGTGCCAGCAGCGCAGGGTTCGGCAATCAGCCCCAGCATTTT.

V usage is TRBV5-1 and J usage is TRBJ2-7; 12 bases align to TRBD1. Losses at the gene ends were 4 bases for V and 5 bases for J; bases not matched to a gene: 13. Germline CDR1 and CDR2: SGHRS and YFSETQ. The CDR3 has 17 amino acids. The CDR3 loop reads CASSLNPGQGASHEQYF. Written as DNA, the CDR3 is TGCGCCAGCAGCCTGAACCCGGGACAGGGGGCGTCCCACGAGCAGTACTTC.

The chain combines TRBV29-1 with TRBJ2-3; TRBD2 aligns across 9 bases. Germline V gives CDR1 SQVTM, CDR2 ANQGSEA. V was pared by 0 bases and J by 9 bases, with 13 bases of the junction left unmatched. There are 16 residues in the CDR3. CDR3 in amino acids: CSVEDRASGTPLTQYF. The CDR3 coding sequence is TGCAGCGTTGAAGATCGGGCTAGCGGGACTCCCCTAACGCAGTATTTT.

The CDR3 spells CASSFRPGQTYTGELFF. DNA of the CDR3: TGTGCCAGCAGCTTTAGGCCGGGACAAACCTACACCGGGGAGCTGTTTTTT. This chain links TRBV7-9 with TRBJ2-2; tentative D call: TRBD1 (6 bases). V was shortened by 3 bases and J by 3 bases, with 17 bases between the two germline ends. This CDR3 spans 17 amino acids. Germline V CDR1 and CDR2: SEHNR, FQNEAQ (reference sequence).

V and J are TRBV9 and TRBJ2-1; 12 nucleotides line up with TRBD2. This CDR3 has 17 residues. Germline lookup yields CDR1 SGDLS and CDR2 YYNGEE. V lost 3 bases, J lost 4 bases, and 8 bases stayed unmatched. CDR3 coding DNA: TGTGCCAGCAGCGGATTACTAGCGGGAGGTGAATACAATGAGCAGTTCTTC. Translating gives CASSGLLAGGEYNEQFF.

This sequence joins TRBV5-4 and TRBJ1-1, with TRBD1 identical over 7 bases. Germline V gene lookup returns CDR1 SGHNT and CDR2 YYREEE (reference sequence). The CDR3 runs 14 residues. V gave up 4 bases and J gave up 1 base; unmatched junction bases: 4. The CDR3 protein is CASSVGQTNTEAFF. CDR3 nucleotides: TGTGCCAGCAGCGTGGGACAGACGAACACTGAAGCTTTCTTT.

The chain has TRBV19 and TRBJ2-2; TRBD2 matches at 7 bases. The CDR3 sequence is 16 residues long. The germline V gene has CDR1 LNHDA and CDR2 SQIVND (reference sequence). V gave up 3 bases and J gave up 7 bases; unmatched junction bases: 11. The CDR3 DNA is TGTGCCAGTAGTATTGTGGGAGGGCCCCTGGGCGGGGAGCTGTTTTTT. This gives the protein CASSIVGGPLGGELFF.

This clone was counted between two and nine times. Distinct nucleotide sequences in the sample also encode this CDR3. The CDR3 sequence is CASSIPGQGASYGYTF. CDR3 nucleotide sequence: TGTGCCAGTAGTATACCGGGACAGGGGGCGAGCTATGGCTACACCTTC. The gene calls are TRBV19 and TRBJ1-2; 12 positions agree with TRBD1. Losses at the gene ends were 2 bases for V and 4 bases for J; bases not matched to a gene: 5. CDR1 LNHDA and CDR2 SQIVND come from the germline V gene (reference sequence). This CDR3 has 16 amino acids.

The V gene is TRBV11-2, the J gene TRBJ2-5, with a possible D match to TRBD2 (6 bases). CDR3 length: 17 amino acids. The germline V gene has CDR1 SGHAT and CDR2 FQNNGV. V was trimmed by 0 bases and J by 3 bases, leaving 17 bases between them. CDR3 DNA sequence: TGTGCCAGCAGCTTAGATAGGTCTTGGAGGGACGAAGAGACCCAGTACTTC. Its translation: CASSLDRSWRDEETQYF.

This clone appeared a few times. The rearrangement joins TRBV5-1 to TRBJ2-7; 8 bases are a match to TRBD1. This CDR3 is built from 14 residues. V was pared by 4 bases and J by 2 bases, with 5 bases of the junction left unmatched. Germline CDR1 is SGHRS and CDR2 is YFSETQ. This chain's CDR3 is CASSHRDRPYEQYF. The CDR3 DNA is TGCGCCAGCAGCCACCGGGACAGGCCCTACGAGCAGTACTTC.

The CDR3 DNA reads TGCGCCAGCAGCTTTCCACAGGGTCCCTACGAGCAGTACTTC. Encoded protein: CASSFPQGPYEQYF. The chain has TRBV5-1 and TRBJ2-7, with D perhaps matching TRBD1 (6 bases). CDR1 is SGHRS and CDR2 is YFSETQ in the germline V gene. The CDR3 consists of 14 residues. Deletions cut 2 bases from V and 2 bases from J, with 11 bases between. Filled out from reference TRBV5-1 and TRBJ2-7, the complete variable domain reads KAGVTQTPRYLIKTRGQQVTLSCSPISGHRSVSWYQQTPGQGLQFLFEYFSETQRNKGNFPGRFSGRQFSNSRSEMNVSTLELGDSALYLCASSFPQGPYEQYFGPGTRLTVT.

The chain couples TRBV11-3 to TRBJ1-1; TRBD1 might be the D (6 bases). Germline V lookup: CDR1 SGHNT, CDR2 YENEEA. The CDR3 length is 13 residues. V was clipped by 3 bases and J by 7 bases, with 12 bases between them. The CDR3 DNA sequence: TGTGCCAGCAGCTTCGACCGGACAGATGAAGCTTTCTTT. This encodes CASSFDRTDEAFF.

This clone has only one observation. The CDR3 is CASSLSGAGIGNTIYF. CDR3 sequence (DNA): TGTGCCAGCAGCTTAAGCGGGGCAGGGATTGGAAACACCATATATTTT. The V gene is TRBV7-2, the J gene TRBJ1-3; D perhaps matches TRBD1 (5 bases). CDR3 length: 16 residues. V lost 2 bases and J lost 3, with 14 bases in between. From germline, CDR1 is SGHTA and CDR2 FQGNSA. The whole variable domain, remainder taken from reference TRBV7-2 and TRBJ1-3, is GAGVSQSPSNKVTEKGKDVELRCDPISGHTALYWYRQSLGQGLEFLIYFQGNSAPDKSGLPSDRFSAERTGGSVSTLTIQRTQQEDSAVYLCASSLSGAGIGNTIYFGEGSWLTVV.

This clone was seen a single time. This CDR3 is CATSGDASYEQYF. Here the CDR3 DNA reads TGTGCCACCAGCGGGGACGCCTCCTACGAGCAGTACTTC. The chain links TRBV15 to TRBJ2-7; D may be TRBD1 or TRBD2 (5 bases each). CDR1 is LNHNV, CDR2 YYDKDF, per germline (reference sequence). V gave up 5 bases and J gave up 0 bases, with 8 bases separating them. The CDR3 contains 13 residues.

V usage is TRBV5-1 and J usage is TRBJ2-7, with 12 positions matching TRBD2. The V gene end was trimmed by 4 bases and the J gene end by 5 bases; junction bases not matched to a gene: 10. Germline V gene lookup returns CDR1 SGHRS and CDR2 YFSETQ. CDR3 length: 16 residues. CDR3 coding DNA: TGCGCCAGCAGCCCGTCCATACTAGCGGGAGGTCACGAGCAGTACTTC. This gives the protein CASSPSILAGGHEQYF. Full variable domain (rest looked up from reference TRBV5-1 and TRBJ2-7): KAGVTQTPRYLIKTRGQQVTLSCSPISGHRSVSWYQQTPGQGLQFLFEYFSETQRNKGNFPGRFSGRQFSNSRSEMNVSTLELGDSALYLCASSPSILAGGHEQYFGPGTRLTVT.

The chain uses TRBV13 and TRBJ2-7; no clear D. Germline values: CDR1 PRHDT, CDR2 FYEKMQ (reference sequence). With 6 bases removed from V and 4 bases from J, the gap between germline ends came to 19 bases. The CDR3 has 15 residues. The CDR3 loop reads CASSIEGLGSYEQYF. The DNA for the CDR3 is TGTGCCAGCAGTATAGAAGGGTTGGGCTCGTACGAGCAGTACTTC.